This T cell receptor (beta chain) was sequenced in a study of B cell selection in AIRE deficiency (dated by TCRdb to about 2019). Looking at the study overall: A comparison of TCRbeta repertoires of sorted blood CD4+ conventional T cells and regulatory T cells was made between AIRE-deficient patients and healthy controls. The TCR-sequenced cohort comprised about 5 AIRE-deficient APECED patients and about 5 healthy control donors. What the study reported, not specific to this receptor: Shared Treg sequences had shorter CDR3s, which reflects a bias toward rearrangements containing few non-templated nucleotide insertions. Tconv and Treg cells from AIRE-deficient patients showed TCRBV gene usage, CDR3 length and TCR diversity similar to those of healthy donors. Roughly 28% of the Treg TCRbeta sequences shared among healthy donors were detected in patient Tconv cells, suggesting that Treg-biased clones are diverted into the Tconv compartment. Only TCRbeta chains were sequenced; around a third of shared healthy-donor Treg sequences also occurred in healthy Tconv, possibly because of differing TCRalpha chains. Among roughly 3,700 shared Treg TCRbeta sequences, about 31% were found to be shared only among healthy donors and approximately 9.3% only among patients, suggesting that Treg selection is less efficient in the absence of AIRE.

The immunoSEQ platform was used to sequence the TCRbeta chains. On the authors' methods: When conventional T cell repertoires were pooled, 85,000 to 120,000 distinct in-frame TCRbeta sequences were obtained from patients and 13.4x10^4 from healthy donors. Treg TCRbeta sequences found in two or more individuals were classed as public, and these public Treg TCRbeta sequences were then looked for in Tconv repertoires. Group differences were tested with Mann-Whitney U tests and Bonferroni-Dunn correction in GraphPad Prism 7.03. TCRdb limited this immuneACCESS table to in-frame rearrangements with V and J called. A share of clones is missing; checked studies link under half to unresolved V genes, and the rest is unexplained. V and J calls plus clone size are reproduced from that table; the DNA served to infer D and trimming. This sample gives tens of thousands of clones in total; 97% of them show up just once. More than 0.15% of the sample belongs to the ten largest clones.

Details on this clone: It has no known antigen specificity. Within one base of it there is no much larger clone, and no base qualities were kept.

Conventional CD4 T cells were sorted as cells that were CD4+CD127+. AIRE-deficient patients had APECED syndrome. A FACSAria flow cytometer was used to sort the Tconv and Treg cells intended for TCRbeta sequencing. The sorted cells were collected in 5-ml round-bottom polystyrene tubes, and the dry cell pellets were frozen at -80 degrees C prior to sequencing. Reading the germline V gene gives CDR1 SGHNT and CDR2 YENEEA. Trimmed from V: 5 bases; trimmed from J: 2 bases; junction bases lacking a gene match: 8. Including cysteine and phenylalanine, the CDR3 has 15 amino acids. Only CDR3 DNA remains: 45 bases, in frame from the first base.

Sequenced: conventional CD4+ T cells sorted from PBMCs. This clonotype originated in a human donor with AIRE deficiency. The rearranged chain carries TRBV11-3 and TRBJ2-5, with 7 central nucleotides matching TRBD1. The nucleotide sequence is TGTGCCAGCAGCCCCGGGACAGAAGTTCAAGAGACCCAGTACTTC. The translation is CASSPGTEVQETQYF.